Shown below are 28 T cell receptor beta chains from a single sample sequenced in a study of blood T cell repertoires in COVID-19. Some clones are missing from TCRdb's copy, which holds only in-frame ones; the method was immunoSEQ multiplex PCR. The repertoire includes fewer than 400,000 clones, about nine tenths of them detected once, and about 1.8% sits in the top ten. The sample was PBMCs or T cells enriched from blood (not recorded which). The receptors stem from a woman in her 30s who had recovered from COVID-19.

The V gene is TRBV21-1, the J gene TRBJ2-3; the D segment call TRBD2 is taken from the table without a DNA check. TRBV21-1 is a pseudogene. The CDR3 is 16 residues long. The chain's CDR3 is CASSNRLGGGTDTQYF. The CDR3 DNA follows: TGTGCCAGCAGCAACCGACTGGGAGGGGGCACAGATACGCAGTATTTT.

The chain employs TRBV12-5 and TRBJ1-2; perhaps TRBD1 as D (5 bases). This CDR3 is built from 12 residues. V was clipped by 7 bases and J by 4 bases, with 10 bases between them. CDR1 LGHNT and CDR2 FRNRAP come from the germline V gene. DNA of the CDR3: TGTGCTAGTGTTGCCAGGGTCTATGGCTACACCTTC. As protein: CASVARVYGYTF.

This clone was detected once. This rearrangement joins TRBV10-3 to TRBJ2-7; maybe TRBD1 (5 bases). V was clipped by 0 bases and J by 4 bases, with 22 bases between them. This CDR3 has 18 amino acids. Germline CDR1 and CDR2: ENHRY and SYGVKD. CDR3 loop: CAISESVIQTGLRYEQYF. The CDR3 DNA follows: TGTGCCATCAGTGAGTCAGTCATACAAACAGGCTTAAGGTACGAGCAGTACTTC.

The genes are TRBV15 and TRBJ2-5; tentative D call: TRBD1 (6 bases). Trimming took off 6 bases at V and 3 bases at J, with 11 bases between the two ends. The CDR3 is 13 amino acids. Germline V gene data show CDR1 as LNHNV and CDR2 as YYDKDF (reference sequence). CDR3 coding DNA: TGTGCCACCAGGGGACACGGGGAAGAGACCCAGTACTTC. This gives the protein CATRGHGEETQYF.

This rearrangement joins TRBV3-1 (or the pseudogene TRBV3-2) to TRBJ2-7, with TRBD1 as a possible D gene (5 bases). Trimming pared 8 bases from V and 2 bases from J, leaving 13 bases between. This CDR3 region has 13 residues. Germline V CDR1 and CDR2: LGHDT, YNNKEL (reference sequence). The CDR3 loop is CASRNRSTYEQYF. The CDR3 coding sequence is TGTGCCAGCCGGAACAGGTCAACCTACGAGCAGTACTTC.

The CDR3 reads CASSMRQINTEAFF. Here the CDR3 DNA reads TGTGCCAGCAGCATGCGACAGATAAACACTGAAGCTTTCTTT. The J gene is TRBJ1-1, the V gene TRBV5-6; TRBD1 is a possible D gene (5 bases). CDR3 size: 14 residues. Per the germline V gene, CDR1 is SGHDT and CDR2 is YYEEEE. The ends were cut back, 4 bases at V and 2 bases at J, with 12 bases in the middle.

The rearrangement joins TRBV30 to TRBJ1-1; D is ambiguous. V was shortened by 0 bases and J by 3 bases, with 14 bases between the two germline ends. Germline V lookup: CDR1 GTSNPN, CDR2 SVGIG (reference sequence). This CDR3 is built from 15 residues. CDR3 sequence: CAWSVQPGLDTEAFF. CDR3 bases: TGTGCCTGGAGTGTACAGCCGGGGTTGGACACTGAAGCTTTCTTT.

The gene calls are TRBV7-6 and TRBJ2-3, with 7 bases lining up with TRBD2. V lost 5 bases, J lost 2 bases, and 10 bases stayed unmatched. Germline CDR1 and CDR2: SGHVS and FNYEAQ. CDR3 size: 16 residues. The CDR3 reads CASSPLGRGYTDTQYF. In DNA form, the CDR3 reads TGTGCCAGCAGCCCCCTTGGGCGGGGGTACACAGATACGCAGTATTTT.

This clone was detected once. The chain has TRBV7-9 and TRBJ2-7, with 9 bases fitting TRBD1. This CDR3 has 15 residues. The J segment lost 2 bases and the V segment lost 4 bases, leaving 6 bases of the junction unmatched. CDR1 is SEHNR and CDR2 is FQNEAQ in the germline V gene (reference sequence). CDR3 region: CASSSPGTGTYEQYF. As DNA, the CDR3 is TGTGCCAGCAGCTCTCCCGGGACAGGGACCTACGAGCAGTACTTC.

The rearrangement uses TRBV5-1 and TRBJ1-4; no definite D call. This CDR3 contains 15 residues. The germline V gene has CDR1 SGHRS and CDR2 YFSETQ. The V end lost 0 bases, the J end lost 7 bases, and 13 bases lay between the germline ends. Here the CDR3 DNA reads TGCGCCAGCAGCTTGGGGGTCCAGGCTGGTGAAAAACTGTTTTTT. Its protein product is CASSLGVQAGEKLFF.

The gene calls are TRBV6-5 and TRBJ2-7; maybe TRBD2 (5 bases). The CDR3 spans 14 residues. Between the trimmed V and J ends, which lost 6 bases and 3 bases, there was a span of 15 bases. Germline CDR1 is MNHEY and CDR2 is SVGAGI. The DNA for the CDR3 is TGTGCCAGCAGCCCCGAGGGTTCCCTCTACGAGCAGTACTTC. It codes for CASSPEGSLYEQYF.

The rearrangement links TRBV28 to TRBJ1-6; 8 bases align to TRBD1. Germline V CDR1 and CDR2: MDHEN, SYDVKM. This CDR3 contains 16 residues. V was pared by 4 bases and J by 7 bases, with 9 bases of the junction left unmatched. The CDR3 region has the DNA TGTGCCAGCAGTTCAGGGGGCGTCTCGGGGAATTCACCCCTCCACTTT. Protein sequence: CASSSGGVSGNSPLHF. Supplemented by reference TRBV28 and TRBJ1-6, the full variable domain reads DVKVTQSSRYLVKRTGEKVFLECVQDMDHENMFWYRQDPGLGLRLIYFSYDVKMKEKGDIPEGYSVSREKKERFSLILESASTNQTSMYLCASSSGGVSGNSPLHFGNGTRLTVT.

The V call is TRBV5-1, the J call TRBJ1-2, with D unresolved. Trimming took off 0 bases at V and 8 bases at J, with 14 bases between the two ends. This CDR3 is 14 amino acids long. Germline V gives CDR1 SGHRS, CDR2 YFSETQ. As DNA, the CDR3 is TGCGCCAGCAGCTTGGATGTACTAGTTTGGGGCTACACCTTC. Protein: CASSLDVLVWGYTF.

The rearrangement joins TRBV4-1 to TRBJ2-7, with TRBD1 as a possible D gene (5 bases). V lost 0 bases to trimming and J lost 2 bases, with 11 bases between them. Germline V lookup: CDR1 MGHRA, CDR2 YSYEKL. The CDR3 is 15 residues long. The CDR3 nucleotides read TGCGCCAGCAGCCAAGACCCAGGGCTTCCCTACGAGCAGTACTTC. Residues: CASSQDPGLPYEQYF.

The chain uses TRBV9 and TRBJ2-1; D may be TRBD2 (5 bases). Germline CDR1 reads SGDLS; CDR2 reads YYNGEE. The CDR3 contains 15 residues. Trimming pared 0 bases from V and 1 base from J, leaving 8 bases between. For the CDR3, the DNA is TGTGCCAGCAGCGTAGAACTAGGATCCTACAATGAGCAGTTCTTC. Encoded protein: CASSVELGSYNEQFF. Using reference TRBV9 and TRBJ2-1 for the parts outside the CDR3, the full variable domain is DSGVTQTPKHLITATGQRVTLRCSPRSGDLSVYWYQQSLDQGLQFLIQYYNGEERAKGNILERFSAQQFPDLHSELNLSSLELGDSALYFCASSVELGSYNEQFFGPGTRLTVL.

This clone was recorded a few times. This rearrangement joins TRBV3-1 (or the pseudogene TRBV3-2) to TRBJ2-3, with 9 positions matching TRBD2. The length of the CDR3 is 14 residues. Losses at the gene ends were 1 base for V and 6 bases for J; bases not matched to a gene: 2. From germline, CDR1 is LGHDT and CDR2 YNNKEL (reference sequence). CDR3 amino acids: CASSQVAGVDTQYF. The DNA of the CDR3 is TGTGCCAGCAGCCAAGTAGCGGGAGTCGATACGCAGTATTTT.

This clone has a single count. The chain combines TRBV4-1 with TRBJ1-1, with 7 bases matching TRBD1. V shed 3 bases and J 10 bases; nucleotides not matched to a gene: 11. The CDR3 extends over 14 amino acids. CDR1 and CDR2 from the germline V gene are MGHRA and YSYEKL. The CDR3 bases are TGCGCCAGCAGCCATTCACAGGGGCTTGCTTCAGCTTTCTTT. Translated: CASSHSQGLASAFF.

The chain recombines TRBV11-2 with TRBJ1-2; D perhaps matches TRBD1 (5 bases). Looked up from germline, CDR1 is SGHAT and CDR2 is FQNNGV. The CDR3 loop spans 15 amino acids. V lost 1 base to trimming and J lost 5 bases, with 14 bases between them. CDR3 DNA: TGTGCCAGCAGCTTAGGCCGCCGAGGGACTTATGGCTACACCTTC. Protein product: CASSLGRRGTYGYTF.

The V call is TRBV19, the J call TRBJ2-2, with 12 bases identical to TRBD2. Per germline, CDR1 LNHDA and CDR2 SQIVND (reference sequence). After removal of 4 bases from V and 4 bases from J, the junction contained 1 base not matched to a gene. This CDR3 is 15 amino acids long. In nucleotides, the CDR3 is TGTGCCAGTAGTACGGGACTAGCGGGCACCGGGGAGCTGTTTTTT. Protein product: CASSTGLAGTGELFF.

J is TRBJ1-2 and V is TRBV18, with 7 positions matching TRBD1. Losses at the gene ends were 6 bases for V and 14 bases for J; bases not matched to a gene: 9. Germline CDR1 KGHSH, CDR2 LQKENI. The CDR3 totals 11 residues. CDR3 amino acids: CASSLGTERTF. In DNA form, the CDR3 reads TGTGCCAGCTCCCTGGGGACAGAGAGGACCTTC.

This clone was detected only once. The chain is built from TRBV28 and TRBJ2-7; TRBD2 matches 8 bases. Trimming took 0 bases from V and 4 from J; bases not matched to a gene: 8. The germline CDR1 and CDR2 sequences are MDHEN and SYDVKM. The CDR3 runs 16 residues. The CDR3 reads CASSLWDVGLGYEQYF. The CDR3 DNA reads TGTGCCAGCAGTTTATGGGATGTGGGACTAGGATACGAGCAGTACTTC.

The chain joins TRBV6-2 or TRBV6-3 to TRBJ2-5; 9 nucleotides match TRBD2. J was trimmed by 5 bases and V by 5 bases; bases with no gene match: 21. The CDR3 has 19 amino acids. Germline CDR1 and CDR2: MNHEY and SVGEGT. CDR3 nucleotides: TGTGCCAGCAGTCACGATTTGGGTGCGGGGGGGCCTCTCCAGGAGACCCAGTACTTC. It yields the protein CASSHDLGAGGPLQETQYF.

The chain joins TRBV13 to TRBJ2-2; D might be TRBD2 (5 bases). Germline-derived CDR1 and CDR2 are PRHDT and FYEKMQ (reference sequence). The CDR3 totals 12 residues. Trimming pared 3 bases from V and 7 bases from J, leaving 6 bases between. The CDR3 DNA follows: TGTGCCAGCAGCTTCGAGGGCGGGGAGCTGTTTTTT. Its translation is CASSFEGGELFF.

The V gene is TRBV3-1 (or the pseudogene TRBV3-2), the J gene TRBJ1-4, with TRBD1 identical over 7 bases. Losses at the gene ends were 1 base for V and 7 bases for J; bases not matched to a gene: 9. This CDR3 spans 16 amino acids. Germline CDR1 is LGHDT and CDR2 is YNNKEL (reference sequence). CDR3 loop: CASSQGWRGLGEKLFF. Here the CDR3 DNA reads TGTGCCAGCAGCCAAGGATGGAGGGGGCTAGGTGAAAAACTGTTTTTT.

The V gene is TRBV19, the J gene TRBJ1-5; D gene ambiguous. CDR3 length equals 16 residues. Between the trimmed V and J ends, which lost 9 bases and 0 bases, there was a span of 18 bases. The V gene's germline CDR1 is LNHDA and CDR2 SQIVND (reference sequence). The CDR3 protein is CASANPPPYSNQPQHF. The CDR3 bases are TGTGCCAGCGCTAACCCGCCCCCTTATAGCAATCAGCCCCAGCATTTT.

V and J are TRBV28 and TRBJ2-5, with a weak D call TRBD2 (6 bases). Trimming took off 2 bases at V and 1 base at J, with 11 bases between the two ends. Germline CDR1 MDHEN, CDR2 SYDVKM. This CDR3 has 15 residues. The CDR3 protein is CASSLVSGPQETQYF. The CDR3 DNA follows: TGTGCCAGCAGTTTAGTTAGCGGCCCCCAAGAGACCCAGTACTTC.

The chain's CDR3 is CASSQGFTRRGEQYF. The DNA for the CDR3 is TGCGCCAGCAGCCAAGGGTTCACCCGGCGGGGCGAGCAGTACTTC. This sequence joins TRBV4-1 and TRBJ2-7; the D gene is possibly TRBD2 (6 bases). This CDR3 comprises 15 residues. V was shortened by 1 base and J by 6 bases, with 16 bases between the two germline ends. CDR1 and CDR2 from the germline V gene are MGHRA and YSYEKL.

This sequence joins TRBV16 and TRBJ2-7; D is unclear. CDR3 size: 16 residues. Trimming pared 0 bases from V and 4 bases from J, leaving 16 bases between. Germline lookup yields CDR1 KGHSY and CDR2 FQNENV. The CDR3 coding sequence is TGTGCCAGCAGCCAATCCCCCCAGCGACCGAGGTACGAGCAGTACTTC. Its protein product is CASSQSPQRPRYEQYF.